The following is a T cell receptor beta chain sequence with its context. The sample comes from a study of PD-L1 blockade in urothelial cancer. Trimming removed 6 bases from V and 5 bases from J; junction bases left unmatched: 6. Germline-derived CDR1 and CDR2 are LNHDA and SQIVND (reference sequence). The CDR3 runs 15 residues. Method: immunoSEQ multiplex PCR; TCRdb's copy keeps in-frame clones and lacks some. The data hold approximately 52,000 clones, with about 80% observed a single time. The chain combines TRBV19 with TRBJ2-2, with TRBD1 identical over 10 bases. The sequencing here drew on PBMCs, taken around atezolizumab (anti-PD-L1) treatment. The sequence came from a man between 65 and 85 years old with urothelial cancer. The CDR3 nucleotides read TGTGCCAGTAGGCTAACGGACAGGGGGACCGGGGAGCTGTTTTTT. As protein: CASRLTDRGTGELFF.